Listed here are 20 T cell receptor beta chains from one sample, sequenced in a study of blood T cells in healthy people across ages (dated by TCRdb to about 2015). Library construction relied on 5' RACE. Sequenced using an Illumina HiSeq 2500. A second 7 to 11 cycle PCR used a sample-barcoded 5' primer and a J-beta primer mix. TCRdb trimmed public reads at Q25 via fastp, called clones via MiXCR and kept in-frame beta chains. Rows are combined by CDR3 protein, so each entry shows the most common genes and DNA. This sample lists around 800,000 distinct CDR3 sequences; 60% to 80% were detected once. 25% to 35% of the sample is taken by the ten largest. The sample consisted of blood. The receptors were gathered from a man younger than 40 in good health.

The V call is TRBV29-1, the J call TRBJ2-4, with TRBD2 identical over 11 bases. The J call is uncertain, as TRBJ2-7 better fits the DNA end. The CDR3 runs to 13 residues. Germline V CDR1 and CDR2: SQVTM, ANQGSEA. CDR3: CSVRLAGPYEQYF. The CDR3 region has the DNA TGCAGCGTGCGACTAGCGGGGCCCTACGAGCAGTACTTC.

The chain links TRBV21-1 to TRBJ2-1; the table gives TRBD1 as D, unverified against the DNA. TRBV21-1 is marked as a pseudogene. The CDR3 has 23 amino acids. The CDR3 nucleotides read TGTGCCAGCAGCATTACCGGAAGGGTTCCTGTAAGACAGGGGAGAGCGCGCGGCAATGAGCAGTTCTTC. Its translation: CASSITGRVPVRQGRARGNEQFF.

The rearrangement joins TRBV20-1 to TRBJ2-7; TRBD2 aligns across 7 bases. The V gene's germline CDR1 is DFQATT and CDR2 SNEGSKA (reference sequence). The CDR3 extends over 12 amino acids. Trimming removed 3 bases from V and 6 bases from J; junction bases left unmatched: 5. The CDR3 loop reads CSARAGASEQYF. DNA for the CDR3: TGCAGTGCTAGGGCGGGAGCCTCCGAGCAGTACTTC.

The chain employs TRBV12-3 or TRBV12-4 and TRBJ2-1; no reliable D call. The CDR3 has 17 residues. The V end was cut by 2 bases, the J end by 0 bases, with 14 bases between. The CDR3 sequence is CASSLWEGPSSYNEQFF. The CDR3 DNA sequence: TGTGCCAGCAGTTTATGGGAAGGCCCGAGCTCCTACAATGAGCAGTTCTTC.

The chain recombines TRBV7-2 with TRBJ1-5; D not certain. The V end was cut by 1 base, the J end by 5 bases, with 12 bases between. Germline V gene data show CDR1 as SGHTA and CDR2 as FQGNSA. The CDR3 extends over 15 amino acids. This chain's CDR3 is CASSLVAGYDQPQHF. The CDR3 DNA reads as TGTGCCAGCAGCTTAGTCGCGGGTTACGATCAGCCCCAGCATTTT.

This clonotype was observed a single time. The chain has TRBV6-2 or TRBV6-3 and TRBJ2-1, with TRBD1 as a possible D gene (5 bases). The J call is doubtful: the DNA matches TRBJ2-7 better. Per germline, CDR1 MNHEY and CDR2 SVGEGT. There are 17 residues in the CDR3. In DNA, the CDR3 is TGTGCCAGCAGCTCTACCTCAGGGTCCTACCGGTACAATGAGCAGTACTTC. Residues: CASSSTSGSYRYNEQYF.

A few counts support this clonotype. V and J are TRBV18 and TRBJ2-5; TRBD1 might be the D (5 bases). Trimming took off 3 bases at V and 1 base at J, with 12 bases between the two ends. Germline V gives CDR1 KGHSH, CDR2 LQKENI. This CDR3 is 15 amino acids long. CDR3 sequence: CASSPQGGVQETQYF. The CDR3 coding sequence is TGTGCCAGCTCACCGCAGGGTGGGGTCCAAGAGACCCAGTACTTC.

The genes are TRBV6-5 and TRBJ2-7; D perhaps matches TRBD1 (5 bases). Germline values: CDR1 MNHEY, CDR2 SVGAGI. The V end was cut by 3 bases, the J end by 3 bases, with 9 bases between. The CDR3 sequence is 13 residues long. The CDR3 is CASSYFDSYEQYF. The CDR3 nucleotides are TGTGCCAGCAGTTATTTCGACAGCTACGAGCAGTACTTC.

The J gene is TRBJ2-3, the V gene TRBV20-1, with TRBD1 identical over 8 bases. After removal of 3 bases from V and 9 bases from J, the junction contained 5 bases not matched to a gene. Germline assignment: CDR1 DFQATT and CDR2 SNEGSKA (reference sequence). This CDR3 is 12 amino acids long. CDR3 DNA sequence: TGCAGTGCTAGCCAGGGGGCGAGAACGCAGTATTTT. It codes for CSASQGARTQYF.

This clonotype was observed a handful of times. The CDR3 DNA reads TGTGCCAGCAGTACCCGGGACAGGGCCTACGAGCAGTACTTC. Translation: CASSTRDRAYEQYF. The chain employs TRBV6-5 and TRBJ2-7, with TRBD1 matching over 9 bases. The germline gives CDR1 MNHEY, CDR2 SVGAGI. The CDR3 loop spans 14 amino acids. V gave up 5 bases and J gave up 2 bases; unmatched junction bases: 4.

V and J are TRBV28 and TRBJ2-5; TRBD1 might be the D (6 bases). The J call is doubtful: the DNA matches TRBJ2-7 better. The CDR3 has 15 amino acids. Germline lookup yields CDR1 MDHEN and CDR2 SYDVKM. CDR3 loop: CASSLVALGGYEQYF. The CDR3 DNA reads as TGTGCCAGCAGTTTGGTGGCCCTAGGGGGCTACGAGCAGTACTTC.

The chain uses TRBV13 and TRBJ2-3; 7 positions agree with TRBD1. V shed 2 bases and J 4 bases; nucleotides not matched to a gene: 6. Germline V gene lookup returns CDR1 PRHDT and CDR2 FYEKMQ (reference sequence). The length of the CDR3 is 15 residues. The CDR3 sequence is CASSLPGTESDTQYF. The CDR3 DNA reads TGTGCCAGCAGCTTACCCGGGACAGAGTCAGATACGCAGTATTTT.

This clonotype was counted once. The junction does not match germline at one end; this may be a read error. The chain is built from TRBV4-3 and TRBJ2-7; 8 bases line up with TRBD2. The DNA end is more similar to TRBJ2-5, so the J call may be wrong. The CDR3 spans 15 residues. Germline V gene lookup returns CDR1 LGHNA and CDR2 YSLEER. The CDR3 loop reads CTSSQDRAGEETQYF. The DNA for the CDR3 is TGCACCAGCAGCCAAGATCGAGCGGGGGAAGAGACCCAGTACTTC.

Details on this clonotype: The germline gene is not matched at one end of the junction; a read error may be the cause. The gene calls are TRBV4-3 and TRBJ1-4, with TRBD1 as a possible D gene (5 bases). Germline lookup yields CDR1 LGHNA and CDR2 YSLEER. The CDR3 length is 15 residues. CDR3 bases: TGCGCCGGCAGCCAAGATTCCCAGGGCCGAGAAAAACTGTTTTTT. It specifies CAGSQDSQGREKLFF.

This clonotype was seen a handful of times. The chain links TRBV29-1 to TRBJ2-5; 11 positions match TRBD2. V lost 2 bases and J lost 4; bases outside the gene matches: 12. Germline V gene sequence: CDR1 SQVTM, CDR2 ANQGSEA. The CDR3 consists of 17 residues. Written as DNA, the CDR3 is TGCAGCGTTGAAACGGGGGGGTCCACTAGCGGGGGAGAGACCCAGTACTTC. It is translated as CSVETGGSTSGGETQYF.

This CDR3 reads CASSVDVGYETQYF. CDR3 bases: TGTGCCAGCAGCGTAGATGTAGGATACGAGACCCAGTACTTC. The chain links TRBV9 to TRBJ2-5, with no clear D. CDR3 length equals 14 residues. CDR1 is SGDLS and CDR2 is YYNGEE in the germline V gene. Trimming took off 0 bases at V and 5 bases at J, with 11 bases between the two ends.

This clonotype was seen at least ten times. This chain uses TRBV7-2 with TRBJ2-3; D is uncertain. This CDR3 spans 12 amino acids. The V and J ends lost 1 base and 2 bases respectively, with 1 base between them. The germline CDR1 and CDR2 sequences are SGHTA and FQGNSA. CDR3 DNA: TGTGCCAGCAGCTTAGACACAGATACGCAGTATTTT. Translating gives CASSLDTDTQYF. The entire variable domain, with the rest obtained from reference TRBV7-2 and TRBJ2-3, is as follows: GAGVSQSPSNKVTEKGKDVELRCDPISGHTALYWYRQSLGQGLEFLIYFQGNSAPDKSGLPSDRFSAERTGGSVSTLTIQRTQQEDSAVYLCASSLDTDTQYFGPGTRLTVL.

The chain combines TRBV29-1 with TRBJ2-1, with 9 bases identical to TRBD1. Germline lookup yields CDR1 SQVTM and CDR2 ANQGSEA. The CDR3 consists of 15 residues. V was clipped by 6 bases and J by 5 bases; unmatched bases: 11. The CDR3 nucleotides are TGCAGCGTAGGGACAGGGAGGACTGCTGACAATGAGCAGTTCTTC. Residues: CSVGTGRTADNEQFF.

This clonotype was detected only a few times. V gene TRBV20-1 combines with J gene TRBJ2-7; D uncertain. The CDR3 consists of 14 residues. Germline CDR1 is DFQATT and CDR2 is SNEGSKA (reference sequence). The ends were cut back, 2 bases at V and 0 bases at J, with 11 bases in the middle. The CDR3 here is CSARSGMSSYEQYF. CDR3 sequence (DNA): TGCAGTGCTAGATCCGGTATGAGCTCCTACGAGCAGTACTTC.

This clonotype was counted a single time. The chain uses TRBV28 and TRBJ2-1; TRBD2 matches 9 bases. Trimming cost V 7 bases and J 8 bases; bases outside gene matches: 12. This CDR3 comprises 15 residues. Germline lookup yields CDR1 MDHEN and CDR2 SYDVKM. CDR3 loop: CASTSISGGSDEQFF. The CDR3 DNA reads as TGTGCCAGCACCTCGATTAGCGGGGGTTCCGATGAGCAGTTCTTC.